This T cell receptor beta chain was captured in a study of blood T cell repertoires in COVID-19. In the study overall: Specimens from acute and convalescent COVID-19 originated in the United States, Italy and Spain.

Clones were read by immunoSEQ multiplex PCR, and TCRdb kept only the in-frame ones, dropping some. The sample records 200,000 to 300,000 clones, around nine tenths being singletons. Germline V lookup: CDR1 MNHNS, CDR2 SASEGT. V was trimmed by 1 base and J by 4 bases, leaving 8 bases between them. There are 13 residues in the CDR3. The clonotype comes from a woman in her fifties or sixties with COVID-19, enrolled during active disease. The material sequenced was peripheral blood. The rearrangement joins TRBV6-1 to TRBJ2-7; D gene uncertain. The CDR3 sequence is CASSEVISYEQYF. DNA for the CDR3: TGTGCCAGCAGTGAAGTAATTAGTTACGAGCAGTACTTC.